One and the same sample provided the 19 T cell receptor beta chains below, sequenced in a study of Ad26.COV2.S vaccination and SARS-CoV-2 variants. Method: immunoSEQ multiplex PCR; TCRdb's copy keeps in-frame clones and lacks some. Of some 330,000 clones listed, 90% are singletons. Stated treatment: some 20 received Ad26.COV2.S at low or high dose, single or two shots; 5 received placebo; per-sample allocation not given. The samples date from day 63 after the first vaccine or placebo injection. The specimen was peripheral blood, collected in a trial of Ad26.COV2.S vaccine versus placebo. These receptor sequences come from a person between 18 and 65 years old who received the Ad26.COV2.S COVID-19 vaccine or a placebo.

DNA of the CDR3: TGTGCCAGCAGTTTAGAGGGGAAGAGGGGCTACACCTTC. Translating gives CASSLEGKRGYTF. The gene calls are TRBV12-3 or TRBV12-4 and TRBJ1-2; maybe TRBD1 (5 bases). The germline V and J ends were trimmed by 1 base and 8 bases, with 11 bases remaining between them. The CDR3 extends over 13 amino acids.

V usage is TRBV11-3 and J usage is TRBJ1-1, with a weak D call TRBD1 (5 bases). CDR1 is SGHNT and CDR2 is YENEEA in the germline V gene. V was trimmed by 5 bases and J by 4 bases, leaving 14 bases between them. The CDR3 loop spans 14 amino acids. CDR3 nucleotide sequence: TGTGCCAGCAGCCAAGGACGGGGGGGCACTGAAGCTTTCTTT. This encodes CASSQGRGGTEAFF.

This clone was counted a single time. A read error may account for a junction end that differs from germline. The chain recombines TRBV6-2 or TRBV6-3 with TRBJ2-3, with 12 bases identical to TRBD2. The CDR3 has 12 residues. In germline, CDR1 is MNHEY, CDR2 SVGEGT. The CDR3 sequence: CASSYGPSGGAW. The CDR3 region has the DNA TGTGCCAGCAGTTACGGGCCTAGCGGGGGGGCCTGG.

This chain connects TRBV27 to TRBJ2-7; the match to TRBD1 covers 9 bases. Per the germline V gene, CDR1 is MNHEY and CDR2 is SMNVEV (reference sequence). This CDR3 contains 13 residues. The ends lost 8 bases at V and 3 bases at J; junction bases unmatched: 5. The CDR3 sequence: CASGTGLIYEQYV. As DNA, the CDR3 is TGTGCCAGCGGGACAGGGCTCATCTACGAGCAGTACGTC.

This chain uses TRBV6-5 with TRBJ2-7; 9 bases line up with TRBD2. The V gene's germline CDR1 is MNHEY and CDR2 SVGAGI. The CDR3 has 15 residues. Trimming took 6 bases from V and 5 from J; bases not matched to a gene: 11. CDR3 nucleotide sequence: TGTGCCAGCAGCCCGACCCTTAGCGGGAGCAACGAGCAGTACGTC. Translating gives CASSPTLSGSNEQYV.

This chain connects TRBV4-1 to TRBJ1-5; possibly TRBD1 for D (5 bases). Germline CDR1 reads MGHRA; CDR2 reads YSYEKL. V was cut by 0 bases and J by 3 bases, with 15 bases left in between. The CDR3 runs 17 residues. This CDR3 reads CASSQDSRQSNNQPQHF. The CDR3 nucleotides are TGCGCCAGCAGCCAAGATTCCCGACAGAGCAACAATCAGCCCCAGCATTTT.

The J gene is TRBJ1-5, the V gene TRBV19; 7 bases fit TRBD1. In germline, CDR1 is LNHDA, CDR2 SQIVND (reference sequence). The V and J ends lost 9 bases and 5 bases, in that order; junction bases with no gene match: 7. This CDR3 is 13 amino acids long. The CDR3 spells CASCRQGHQPQHF. CDR3 coding DNA: TGTGCCAGCTGTCGACAGGGACATCAGCCCCAGCATTTT.

The chain recombines TRBV11-3 with TRBJ1-2; possible D gene TRBD1, 5 bases. Per germline, CDR1 SGHNT and CDR2 YENEEA. The V and J ends lost 3 bases and 3 bases respectively, with 14 bases between them. The CDR3 is 15 amino acids. CDR3 nucleotide sequence: TGTGCCAGCAGCTTGGGACTTGCGGGGGACTATGGCTACACCTTC. This translates into CASSLGLAGDYGYTF.

This clone was seen more than once but under ten times. The chain combines TRBV21-1 with TRBJ2-7; whether TRBD1, the table's D call, matches the DNA was not checked. TRBV21-1 is given as a pseudogene. The CDR3 sequence is 15 residues long. The CDR3 DNA sequence: TGTGCCAGCAGGTTGAAGGGGGCTAGGTTGAGCGAGCAGTACGTC. This sequence encodes CASRLKGARLSEQYV.

This rearrangement joins TRBV27 to TRBJ2-1; D is possibly TRBD1 or TRBD2 (5 bases each). V was shortened by 6 bases and J by 3 bases, with 12 bases between the two germline ends. Germline V gives CDR1 MNHEY, CDR2 SMNVEV (reference sequence). This CDR3 spans 14 amino acids. CDR3 sequence (DNA): TGTGCCAGCAGCTCCGGGGCCTTCTACAATGAGCAGTTCTTC. Protein product: CASSSGAFYNEQFF.

The chain employs TRBV7-6 and TRBJ1-5; D is uncertain. V dropped 1 base and J dropped 5 bases, with 12 bases sitting between them. The CDR3 length is 15 residues. Germline loops: CDR1 SGHVS, CDR2 FNYEAQ. In nucleotides, the CDR3 is TGTGCCAGCAGCTTAGGACCCGGGCCGGATCAGCCCCAGCATTTT. It encodes CASSLGPGPDQPQHF.

V and J are TRBV5-4 and TRBJ1-1; D uncertain. The V end lost 1 base, the J end lost 3 bases, and 7 bases lay between the germline ends. Looked up from germline, CDR1 is SGHNT and CDR2 is YYREEE (reference sequence). This CDR3 is 13 amino acids long. The CDR3 here is CASSLFGHTEAFF. The CDR3 DNA follows: TGTGCCAGCAGCTTGTTCGGGCACACTGAAGCTTTCTTT.

The J gene is TRBJ2-3, the V gene TRBV4-3; D is perhaps TRBD1 or TRBD2 (5 bases each). The CDR3 is made up of 16 amino acids. The V end was cut by 0 bases, the J end by 3 bases, with 13 bases between. CDR1 and CDR2 from the germline V gene are LGHNA and YSLEER. The DNA for the CDR3 is TGCGCCAGCAGCCAAGATTCTGGGACCTTAACAGATACGCAGTATTTT. It encodes CASSQDSGTLTDTQYF.

The CDR3 sequence is CASSQDGGGHTEAFF. In DNA, the CDR3 is TGCGCCAGCAGCCAAGATGGGGGCGGTCACACTGAAGCTTTCTTT. This sequence joins TRBV4-1 and TRBJ1-1, with a tentative D call TRBD1 (6 bases). There are 15 residues in the CDR3. V lost 0 bases and J lost 3, with 11 bases in between. Germline CDR1 is MGHRA and CDR2 is YSYEKL.

The gene calls are TRBV11-2 and TRBJ2-7; a weak D match, TRBD2 (6 bases). The CDR3 runs 14 residues. Looked up from germline, CDR1 is SGHAT and CDR2 is FQNNGV. The V end lost 3 bases, the J end lost 3 bases, and 12 bases lay between the germline ends. As DNA, the CDR3 is TGTGCCAGCAGCTTCGGAGGGACTCTCTACGAGCAGTACGTC. It yields the protein CASSFGGTLYEQYV.

The V call is TRBV5-1, the J call TRBJ2-7; D unresolved. The CDR3 totals 15 residues. The V end lost 1 base, the J end lost 1 base, and 12 bases lay between the germline ends. From germline, CDR1 is SGHRS and CDR2 YFSETQ. The chain's CDR3 is CASSLREVQSYEQYF. The CDR3 DNA reads TGCGCCAGCAGCTTGAGGGAAGTACAATCCTACGAGCAGTACTTC.

This clone turned up a few times. This rearrangement joins TRBV23-1 to TRBJ2-7; possibly TRBD2 for D (6 bases). TRBV23-1 is an open reading frame, and its role is uncertain. Trimming removed 0 bases at V and 2 bases at J, with 11 bases between. The CDR3 runs to 15 residues. The CDR3 sequence is CASSQSPGVAYEQYV. CDR3 bases: TGCGCCAGCAGTCAATCTCCGGGAGTGGCCTACGAGCAGTACGTC.

V and J are TRBV5-6 and TRBJ2-3, with 11 bases lining up with TRBD2. Germline V gives CDR1 SGHDT, CDR2 YYEEEE. V shed 4 bases and J 6 bases; nucleotides not matched to a gene: 13. CDR3 size: 17 residues. CDR3 protein: CASSQPETSGARDTQYF. For the CDR3, the DNA is TGTGCCAGCAGCCAACCAGAGACTAGCGGGGCCCGGGATACGCAGTATTTT. Together with reference TRBV5-6 and TRBJ2-3, the CDR3 gives the full variable domain: DAGVTQSPTHLIKTRGQQVTLRCSPKSGHDTVSWYQQALGQGPQFIFQYYEEEERQRGNFPDRFSGHQFPNYSSELNVNALLLGDSALYLCASSQPETSGARDTQYFGPGTRLTVL.

CDR3 residues: CASSLGDNEQFF. The CDR3 DNA reads TGTGCCAGCAGCTTAGGAGACAATGAGCAGTTCTTC. J is TRBJ2-1 and V is TRBV7-3; unclear D gene. The V gene lost 2 bases and the J gene lost 5 bases, with 4 bases spanning the gap. Looked up from germline, CDR1 is SGHTA and CDR2 is FQGTGA. The CDR3 extends over 12 amino acids.